Listed below are T cell receptor beta chains from one sample, sequenced in a study of tumor and adjacent non-tumor tissue in lung cancer. One entry per CDR3 protein, called by TCRdb with MiXCR from the multiplex PCR reads. The table includes approximately 120,000 distinct CDR3 sequences, roughly 80% detected once. Specimen: lung tumor tissue. Receptor source: a woman aged 60-75 years with non-small cell lung cancer. The CDR3 runs from the conserved cysteine through the conserved F or W.

TRBV6-1 CVGRRRLGDNQPQHF
TRBV4-2 CASCQGEREGPFKEQFF
TRBV10-3 CAIRTNPGGYEYTF
TRBV11-2 CASSLGGLNPYGYAF
TRBV12-3/TRBV12-4 CASSPDGGSGETQYF
TRBV11-2 CSSSLDGKSTGELFF
TRBV20-1 CSVSQGNNEQFF
TRBV4-3 CASSRGTGSGANVLTF
TRBV11-2 CASSATGTAEDTQYF
TRBV10-2 CASSPVTPNYNEQFF
TRBV28 CASSPQGPAGGPGEQYF
TRBV4-3 CTSSQFIMGHDQYF
TRBV28 CASSFSVSRGTGELFF
TRBV11-2 CTSSTTGVSDYTF
TRBV4-3 CASGPRKLAGDYNEQFF
TRBV20-1 CSAGDRELRETQYF
TRBV20-1 CTTSSSGRASYEQYF
TRBV4-1 CASSPRSTRSGEDTQYF
TRBV20-1 CSASFGGGAVTGELFF
TRBV7-9 CASSLSSTGVEQYF
TRBV10-3 CASGGGEKYF
TRBV6-2/TRBV6-3 CASGGGGKKQPQHF
TRBV5-6 CASSWGGSGRPPYEQYF
TRBV28 CASCLSMSEQYF
TRBV13 CASNLSGGELFF
TRBV5-5 CASRNDTETQYF
TRBV28 CVSSLPESRIAKNIQYF
TRBV20-1 CSAKTGGGTEAFF
TRBV11-2 CASSRDRGTYEQYF
TRBV5-4 CASSLLGEGQVVHEQYF
TRBV10-2 CASNALNRVSYNEQFF
TRBV28 CASSFIGGTEAFF
TRBV6-6 CTSSQRVNQPQHF
TRBV6-2/TRBV6-3 CASNVVLYAQYF
TRBV4-2 CASCVRDSNEKLFF
TRBV11-2 CASNRDYTDTQYF
TRBV20-1 CSAIGETGELFF
TRBV4-3 CASNRGQEDSGANVLTF
TRBV11-2 CASRWGVASPGELFF
TRBV20-1 CSTSGTENTGELFF
TRBV12-3/TRBV12-4 CANSPSIPDTEAFF
TRBV11-2 CVSSANWAANYGYTF
TRBV20-1 CSARAHMNNEQSF
TRBV12-3/TRBV12-4 CASSSRLAGVQYEQYF
TRBV11-2 CVSSSTGTGCGTQYF
TRBV4-2 CASSPNGGEGGTQYF
TRBV6-2/TRBV6-3 CVSNAVLYEQYF
TRBV11-2 CASCLEVSNSPLHF
TRBV28 CASSQTDTQYF
TRBV20-1 CSAPDLTGGAGETHFF
TRBV11-1 CVSRFGSGSNCGYTF
TRBV11-3 CASRPGHGHRTGANVLTF